Included here is one TCR beta chain sequence, with context. This clonotype has just a few counts. The antigen it binds to is not known. No much larger clonotype is one base removed from it; base qualities were not supplied. Separate amplification of TCR alpha and beta chain libraries was performed from the second PCR step onward. CMV status of each donor was established by measuring IFNgamma production from CD4+ T cells after fresh PBMCs were stimulated overnight with CMV viral lysate. Using Miltenyi beads, CD4 T cells were first positively selected, and CD8 T cells were then positively selected from the CD4-negative fraction. Cells stained for CD3, CD4, CD8, CD45RA, CD27 and a live/dead dye were sorted on a BD Aria II into four subsets by CD45RA and CD27. A few healthy volunteers provided blood, and the blood of each volunteer was split into CD4 and CD8 T cells and then into four differentiation subsets. Roughly 0.11 L of peripheral blood was collected from each donor, and PBMC were isolated by Ficoll-Paque PLUS density-gradient centrifugation. After sorting, cells were lysed in RLT buffer, RNA was extracted using a Qiagen RNeasy kit, and the extracted RNA was stored at -80 degrees C.

This specimen comes from a study of naive and memory T cell subsets (dated by TCRdb to between 2016 and 2019). Broadly, across the study: An open-source, UMI-based TCR alpha and beta sequencing pipeline was applied to sorted naive and memory peripheral blood T cell subsets. The results of the functional CMV T cell responses matched the IgG serology results in every case. RNA was DNase-treated and reverse transcribed with TCR constant-region primers, mostly using SuperScript III. The study at large found these results: Single alpha or beta chain sequences, rather than paired alpha/beta receptors, were used to define clonotypes. The repertoire findings for the naive and memory subsets could not be validated, as no ground truth was available. TCR abundance followed a power law with an exponent that was different for naive and memory subsets but consistent across the three individuals. A few larger clonotypes were present in naive repertoires, especially CD8 naive repertoires, and these clonotypes were possibly memory cells re-expressing CD45RA. After error correction, only a single occurrence was seen for over 85% of naive TCR sequences, so much steeper abundance distributions were produced than in memory subsets. RNA-based TCR counts may be affected by expression changes linked to T cell activation and differentiation. In both CD4 and CD8 cells, the Gini index increased while Shannon and inverse Simpson diversity decreased from naive through CM, EM and EMRA.

At the junction V is shortened by 6 bases and J by 6 bases, with 16 bases in between. The germline V gene provides CDR1 SGHTA and CDR2 FQGNSA. Including cysteine and phenylalanine, the CDR3 has 14 amino acids. The kept DNA is CDR3 alone, 42 bases in frame from the first base. The protocol used for the library was UMI-ligation and nested PCR. The beta constant-region primer consisted of an equimolar mixture of two oligonucleotides that together covered TRBC1 and TRBC2. The ligated cDNA went through four rounds of PCR with nested alpha and beta constant-region primers together with the SP2 primer. A single-stranded oligonucleotide carrying the SP2 primer and a 12-nucleotide UMI was ligated to the 3' end of the cDNA by T4 RNA ligase 1. The ligation reaction was incubated at 16°C for about 20-24 hours. To avoid over-amplification, PCR2 was usually performed as a SYBR Green qPCR and halted once a predetermined threshold was reached. Every purification after the first one was done using Agencourt AMPure XP magnetic beads. Libraries were quantified by Qubit and checked on a TapeStation, with a main peak expected near 650 bp. Pooled libraries were sequenced on an Illumina MiSeq using v2 2x251 paired-end kits, and typically roughly 0.95-2.2 million reads were obtained per sample. Each sample's library went into the pool at 4 to 4.5 nM, and roughly 5-7.5% PhiX was added to help with cluster recognition. Turning to the authors' computational methods: Decombinator assigned V and J genes to Demultiplexor-processed FASTQ reads by tag matching, allowing a single base-pair mismatch. Collapsinator used UMIs to correct both sequencing errors and frequency errors arising from PCR heterogeneity. TCRs were translated and CDR3s were extracted from the conserved cysteine to the FGXG phenylalanine by CDR3Translator, with non-productive sequences being flagged. Gini, Shannon entropy and inverse Simpson indices were computed after subsampling the repertoires to the same number of UMI-defined TCRs. Power-law fits to clonotype abundance distributions were performed by maximum likelihood within the linear range. On one naive CD8 sample, the pipeline and MIGEC gave similar UMI counts, unique TCR numbers and clonal distributions. One analysis removed from the naive repertoire any naive TCRs that were also found in any memory subset from the same donor. Repertoires were searched for approximately 7,000 CMV-associated CDR3 sequences compiled from VDJdb and a published dataset. TCRdb redid the processing of the public reads, applying fastp at Q25 and MiXCR, and retained in-frame beta chains. One record per CDR3 amino acid sequence lists the most common genes and DNA. What appears here as the V and J calls and clone size reflects TCRdb's work, not the paper's. In all, the sample holds about 99,000 distinct CDR3 sequences, and around 15% of those were seen once. About 3% of the sample goes to the ten largest clones.

The V and J genes are TRBV7-2 and TRBJ2-3; confidence is insufficient to name the D gene. Sequenced material: naive CD8+ T cells from blood. The cell subset or site label of this sample denotes: naive T cells, CD45RA high CD27+. This receptor was identified in a human donor in good health. In nucleotides, the sequence is TGTGCCAGCAGTTCCCTCGGCTTGTCTGATACGCAGTATTTT. It is translated as CASSSLGLSDTQYF.